A single sample gave rise to the 26 T cell receptor beta chains below, sequenced in a study of CD8+ T cells in alopecia areata. Treatment meaning: oral pan-JAK inhibitor, 5-10 mg twice daily. Once RNA had been extracted, it was reverse transcribed into cDNA to act as the sequencing template. Sequencing used immunoSEQ multiplex PCR; TCRdb keeps in-frame clones, though not all of them. Among about 200,000 clones listed, under 75% were seen once. Sample: CD4+ T cells sorted from blood, taken at week 4, from a patient treated with tofacitinib. Every receptor here comes from a human donor with alopecia areata.

This chain links TRBV6-5 with TRBJ2-5; D tentatively fits TRBD1 or TRBD2 (6 bases each). CDR1 and CDR2 from the germline V gene are MNHEY and SVGAGI. The ends were cut back, 6 bases at V and 5 bases at J, with 16 bases in the middle. CDR3 length equals 14 residues. CDR3 amino acids: CASRQGGNKETQYF. The CDR3 coding sequence is TGTGCCAGCAGACAAGGGGGGAACAAGGAGACCCAGTACTTC.

J is TRBJ2-2 and V is TRBV4-3; weak D call: TRBD2 (6 bases). CDR1 and CDR2 (germline): LGHNA, YSLEER. V lost 0 bases, J lost 5 bases, and 16 bases lay in between. CDR3 length equals 17 residues. The CDR3: CASSQEVGGVGTGELFF. CDR3 in DNA: TGCGCCAGCAGCCAAGAGGTCGGAGGGGTGGGAACCGGGGAGCTGTTTTTT.

As to this clone: In this CDR3 the conserved last residue, phenylalanine or tryptophan, is missing, so a read error is likely. The DNA is left out, because the CDR3 cannot be placed on it with certainty; the CDR3 is given as TCRdb lists it. V gene TRBV30 combines with J gene TRBJ2-7. Germline CDR1 reads GTSNPN; CDR2 reads SVGIG (reference sequence). Including both end residues, the CDR3 is 15 amino acids long. The CDR3 loop is CAWSAGTSQRTPPRL.

The chain is built from TRBV29-1 and TRBJ1-1, with a possible D match to TRBD1 (5 bases). This CDR3 region has 12 residues. Trimming stripped 7 bases from V and 7 bases from J, with 16 bases between. CDR1 is SQVTM and CDR2 is ANQGSEA in the germline V gene. For the CDR3, the DNA is TGCAGCGCTCTAGGGGACGGATATGAAGCTTTCTTT. Its translation is CSALGDGYEAFF.

The chain couples TRBV2 to TRBJ1-2; tentative D call: TRBD1 (5 bases). The V gene lost 10 bases and the J gene lost 4 bases, with 16 bases spanning the gap. CDR3 size: 13 residues. Germline V gives CDR1 SNHLY, CDR2 FYNNEI. CDR3 loop: CATTGEGPYGYTF. The CDR3, as DNA: TGTGCCACCACGGGTGAGGGGCCCTATGGCTACACCTTC.

The chain has TRBV29-1 and TRBJ2-1; D gene uncertain. The CDR3 consists of 10 residues. The V end lost 4 bases, the J end lost 5 bases, and 3 bases lay between the germline ends. Germline V CDR1 and CDR2: SQVTM, ANQGSEA. Here the CDR3 DNA reads TGCAGCGTTGCCAACAATGAGCAGTTCTTC. It is translated as CSVANNEQFF.

The chain recombines TRBV7-8 with TRBJ1-4; D is unclear. Germline V gives CDR1 SGHVS, CDR2 FQNEAQ. The CDR3 length is 13 residues. V lost 3 bases, J lost 5 bases, and 7 bases lay in between. The CDR3 spells CASSFTENEKLFF. DNA of the CDR3: TGTGCCAGCAGCTTTACGGAGAATGAAAAACTGTTTTTT.

This clone was counted between two and nine times. The chain links TRBV7-9 to TRBJ2-7; no clear D. Germline loops: CDR1 SEHNR, CDR2 FQNEAQ (reference sequence). The CDR3 loop spans 12 amino acids. The V and J ends lost 3 bases and 3 bases respectively, with 6 bases between them. CDR3 amino acids: CASSFDFYEQYF. The CDR3 bases are TGTGCCAGCAGCTTCGACTTCTACGAGCAGTACTTC.

The rearrangement links TRBV29-1 to TRBJ1-5; weak D call: TRBD1 (5 bases). Trimming cost V 4 bases and J 1 base, with 20 bases left between them. CDR3 length: 17 amino acids. Looked up from germline, CDR1 is SQVTM and CDR2 is ANQGSEA. In DNA form, the CDR3 reads TGCAGCGTTGCGGAAGGGGCCACCTTAGGGAGCAATCAGCCCCAGCATTTT. It encodes CSVAEGATLGSNQPQHF. Full variable domain (missing parts from reference TRBV29-1 and TRBJ1-5): SAVISQKPSRDICQRGTSLTIQCQVDSQVTMMFWYRQQPGQSLTLIATANQGSEATYESGFVIDKFPISRPNLTFSTLTVSNMSPEDSSIYLCSVAEGATLGSNQPQHFGDGTRLSIL.

V usage is TRBV7-9 and J usage is TRBJ1-1; no clear D. Germline values: CDR1 SEHNR, CDR2 FQNEAQ (reference sequence). The CDR3 sequence is 17 residues long. Trimming cost V 5 bases and J 5 bases, with 24 bases left between them. Written as DNA, the CDR3 is TGTGCCAGCAGCCAAACCGGGCGGCCCCCATCCGGTACTGAAGCTTTCTTT. Translation: CASSQTGRPPSGTEAFF.

The CDR3 sequence is CASSLSGVRDTEAFF. The CDR3 DNA reads as TGTGCCAGCAGTTTATCAGGGGTTAGGGACACTGAAGCTTTCTTT. The chain recombines TRBV2 with TRBJ1-1, with a tentative D call TRBD1 (6 bases). Trimming removed 5 bases from V and 3 bases from J, with 16 bases in between. Looked up from germline, CDR1 is SNHLY and CDR2 is FYNNEI. This CDR3 is 15 amino acids long.

The genes are TRBV2 and TRBJ1-5; 8 bases are a match to TRBD1. CDR1 is SNHLY and CDR2 is FYNNEI in the germline V gene. The junction had 7 bases not matched to a gene; V was cut back by 7 bases and J by 2 bases. This CDR3 contains 15 residues. CDR3 loop: CASNQDRAGNQPQHF. Here the CDR3 DNA reads TGTGCCAGCAACCAGGACAGGGCGGGCAATCAGCCCCAGCATTTT.

The gene calls are TRBV29-1 and TRBJ1-3; no reliable D call. The germline V gene has CDR1 SQVTM and CDR2 ANQGSEA. The CDR3 has 12 amino acids. V lost 5 bases and J lost 1, with 6 bases in between. This CDR3 is CSVRTSGNTIYF. The CDR3 DNA is TGCAGCGTTAGGACGTCTGGAAACACCATATATTTT.

The chain links TRBV2 to TRBJ2-4; 8 bases line up with TRBD1. The length of the CDR3 is 12 residues. With 6 bases clipped from V and 8 bases from J, the junction kept 3 bases outside the gene matches. Germline assignment: CDR1 SNHLY and CDR2 FYNNEI. The DNA for the CDR3 is TGTGCCAGCAGACGACAGGGGCACATTCAGTACTTC. This sequence encodes CASRRQGHIQYF.

This clone has just a few counts. The chain uses TRBV29-1 and TRBJ1-1; D call uncertain. Trimming shortened V by 3 bases and J by 14 bases, and 16 bases separated the two germline ends. Germline V gives CDR1 SQVTM, CDR2 ANQGSEA. This CDR3 spans 11 amino acids. In DNA, the CDR3 is TGCAGCGTTGAGTTATCGGTGGACTTATTCTTT. It translates to CSVELSVDLFF. Using reference TRBV29-1 and TRBJ1-1 for the parts outside the CDR3, the full variable domain is SAVISQKPSRDICQRGTSLTIQCQVDSQVTMMFWYRQQPGQSLTLIATANQGSEATYESGFVIDKFPISRPNLTFSTLTVSNMSPEDSSIYLCSVELSVDLFFGQGTRLTVV.

Comments on this clone: Other DNA sequences in this sample translate to the same CDR3. V is TRBV30 and J is TRBJ2-3; TRBD1 matches 8 bases. The CDR3 runs 14 residues. V gave up 1 base and J gave up 3 bases; unmatched junction bases: 3. Per germline, CDR1 GTSNPN and CDR2 SVGIG (reference sequence). The chain's CDR3 is CAWSGQGRTDTQYF. DNA of the CDR3: TGTGCCTGGAGTGGACAGGGGAGGACAGATACGCAGTATTTT.

This clone was observed a single time. The CDR3 loop is CASSPEGQRSSYEQYF. CDR3 DNA: TGTGCCAGCAGCCCCGAGGGACAGCGAAGCTCCTACGAGCAGTACTTC. The genes are TRBV11-2 and TRBJ2-5, with 7 bases matching TRBD1. The J call may be incorrect, as the DNA end agrees better with TRBJ2-7. This CDR3 comprises 16 residues. Germline V gene sequence: CDR1 SGHAT, CDR2 FQNNGV.

This sequence joins TRBV29-1 and TRBJ1-1; no definite D call. This CDR3 spans 14 amino acids. V was trimmed by 3 bases and J by 0 bases, leaving 11 bases between them. CDR1 is SQVTM and CDR2 is ANQGSEA in the germline V gene. This chain's CDR3 is CSVEMTSLNTEAFF. The CDR3 nucleotides are TGCAGCGTTGAGATGACAAGCCTGAACACTGAAGCTTTCTTT.

This clone came up a few times. The rearrangement links TRBV9 to TRBJ2-5; 9 bases align to TRBD2. V shed 3 bases, J shed 5 bases, and the junction held 8 bases outside the gene matches. This CDR3 comprises 15 residues. Germline CDR1 is SGDLS and CDR2 is YYNGEE. The CDR3 DNA reads as TGTGCCAGCAGCGGAAACCCTAGCGGGGTCGAGACCCAGTACTTC. It encodes CASSGNPSGVETQYF. Complete variable domain (other parts from reference TRBV9 and TRBJ2-5): DSGVTQTPKHLITATGQRVTLRCSPRSGDLSVYWYQQSLDQGLQFLIQYYNGEERAKGNILERFSAQQFPDLHSELNLSSLELGDSALYFCASSGNPSGVETQYFGPGTRLLVL.

The rearrangement joins TRBV2 to TRBJ1-2; D uncertain. The V and J ends lost 4 bases and 4 bases respectively, with 7 bases between them. The germline CDR1 and CDR2 sequences are SNHLY and FYNNEI. CDR3 length: 12 amino acids. CDR3 residues: CASSGAVYGYTF. DNA for the CDR3: TGTGCCAGCAGTGGGGCAGTCTATGGCTACACCTTC.

The chain recombines TRBV30 with TRBJ2-2; D uncertain. Germline loops: CDR1 GTSNPN, CDR2 SVGIG (reference sequence). The germline V and J ends were trimmed by 4 bases and 8 bases, with 8 bases remaining between them. The CDR3 consists of 11 residues. The CDR3 protein is CAWKISGELFF. CDR3 nucleotide sequence: TGTGCCTGGAAAATATCGGGGGAGCTGTTTTTT.

This clone came up a few times. The rearrangement links TRBV30 to TRBJ1-2; D gene unclear. Germline-derived CDR1 and CDR2 are GTSNPN and SVGIG (reference sequence). The CDR3 totals 13 residues. V was shortened by 3 bases and J by 3 bases, with 11 bases between the two germline ends. CDR3 amino acids: CAWRASGYYGYTF. The CDR3 bases are TGTGCCTGGAGGGCCTCCGGGTACTATGGCTACACCTTC.

Ten or more counts support this clone. V usage is TRBV7-9 and J usage is TRBJ2-4; a weak D match, TRBD1 (6 bases). Germline lookup yields CDR1 SEHNR and CDR2 FQNEAQ (reference sequence). The CDR3 sequence is 14 residues long. The V gene lost 5 bases and the J gene lost 3 bases, with 11 bases spanning the gap. The CDR3 DNA follows: TGTGCCAGCAGCCTACAACAGGGCAAAAACATTCAGTACTTC. Its translation: CASSLQQGKNIQYF.

J is TRBJ2-7 and V is TRBV10-3, with 10 bases matching TRBD1. The CDR3 is 14 amino acids. The germline CDR1 and CDR2 sequences are ENHRY and SYGVKD. J was trimmed by 7 bases and V by 7 bases; bases with no gene match: 10. The CDR3 region is CAITRDRGAGEQYF. DNA for the CDR3: TGTGCCATCACCCGGGACAGGGGTGCTGGGGAGCAGTACTTC.

The rearrangement links TRBV27 to TRBJ1-3; 8 bases map to TRBD1. In germline, CDR1 is MNHEY, CDR2 SMNVEV (reference sequence). V was pared by 5 bases and J by 5 bases, with 2 bases of the junction left unmatched. The CDR3 spans 13 residues. CDR3 DNA sequence: TGTGCCAGCAGTGGGACAGGACGAAACACCATATATTTT. This gives the protein CASSGTGRNTIYF.

The genes are TRBV30 and TRBJ2-3; D not certain. The germline V gene encodes CDR1 GTSNPN and CDR2 SVGIG (reference sequence). The CDR3 covers 15 residues. The V end was cut by 8 bases, the J end by 0 bases, with 18 bases between. CDR3 amino acids: CATHWGSASTDTQYF. The CDR3 DNA reads as TGTGCCACCCACTGGGGATCCGCTAGCACAGATACGCAGTATTTT.